Reported below is one T cell receptor beta chain. As yet, its antigen is unknown. The table came from immunoSEQ multiplex PCR; TCRdb's copy has only in-frame clones and leaves some out. The data show tens of thousands of clones, roughly 80% seen once. The data derive from a study of OX40 agonist ivuxolimab in advanced cancers. Notes on the study in general: Among patients with partial responses at 0.1-3.0 mg/kg, clonal expansion was among the lowest.

The CDR3 is made up of 14 amino acids. Trimming removed 3 bases from V and 2 bases from J, with 11 bases in between. CDR1 MGHRA and CDR2 YSYEKL come from the germline V gene. This chain joins TRBV4-1 and TRBJ2-7; tentatively, D is TRBD1 (5 bases). The sample was CD4+ or CD8+ T cells sorted from blood, taken in a trial of the OX40 agonist ivuxolimab. This receptor was identified in an adult with an advanced solid tumor such as melanoma, head and neck, liver or kidney cancer. The CDR3 DNA is TGCGCCAGCAGCCAGGGTGCCAGGGCCTACGAGCAGTACTTC. Translated, it gives CASSQGARAYEQYF.